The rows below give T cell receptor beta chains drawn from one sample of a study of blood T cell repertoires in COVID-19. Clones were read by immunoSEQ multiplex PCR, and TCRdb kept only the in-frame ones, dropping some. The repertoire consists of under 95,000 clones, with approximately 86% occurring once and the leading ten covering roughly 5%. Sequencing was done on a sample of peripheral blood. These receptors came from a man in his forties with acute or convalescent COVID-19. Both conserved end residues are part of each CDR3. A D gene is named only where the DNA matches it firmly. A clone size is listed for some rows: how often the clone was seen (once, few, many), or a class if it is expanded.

CDR3 DNA: TGTGCCAGCACTACACAGCTCAATGAGCAGTTCTTC
CDR3 protein: CASTTQLNEQFF
J gene: TRBJ2-1
CDR3 length: 12
V gene: TRBV6-5
D gene: NA
clone size: NA

CDR3 DNA: TGCAGCGTTGTGTCAGGGGGTTTGAACACTGAAGCTTTCTTT
CDR3 protein: CSVVSGGLNTEAFF
J gene: TRBJ1-1
CDR3 length: 14
V gene: TRBV29-1
D gene: TRBD1
clone size: NA

CDR3 DNA: TGTGCCAGCAGCGTAGATAGTACAGGCGCGCCCCAGCATTTT
CDR3 protein: CASSVDSTGAPQHF
J gene: TRBJ1-5
CDR3 length: 14
V gene: TRBV9
D gene: NA
clone size: NA

CDR3 DNA: TGTGCCAGCAGCCTTCGGGTAGCGGGGGGTTCTAGCACAGATACGCAGTATTTT
CDR3 protein: CASSLRVAGGSSTDTQYF
J gene: TRBJ2-3
CDR3 length: 18
V gene: TRBV11-2
D gene: TRBD2
clone size: NA

CDR3 DNA: TGTGCCAGCAGCCAAGAGCCGAGCTCGGACGAGCAGTACTTC
CDR3 protein: CASSQEPSSDEQYF
J gene: TRBJ2-7
CDR3 length: 14
V gene: TRBV3-1/TRBV3-2
D gene: NA
clone size: NA

CDR3 DNA: TGTGCCAGCAGCTTTTCGGCGGATACTTATGGCTACACCTTC
CDR3 protein: CASSFSADTYGYTF
J gene: TRBJ1-2
CDR3 length: 14
V gene: TRBV7-2
D gene: NA
clone size: NA

CDR3 DNA: TGTGCCAGCAGCCGTCGACAGGGATCAGATACGCAGTATTTT
CDR3 protein: CASSRRQGSDTQYF
J gene: TRBJ2-3
CDR3 length: 14
V gene: TRBV6-2/TRBV6-3
D gene: TRBD1
clone size: NA

CDR3 DNA: TGTGCCAGCAGCCCGGGACAGACGGCCAACGTCCTGACTTTC
CDR3 protein: CASSPGQTANVLTF
J gene: TRBJ2-6
CDR3 length: 14
V gene: TRBV7-3
D gene: TRBD1
clone size: NA

CDR3 DNA: TGTGCCAGCAGCTTTCCTCGACAGGGGGCAGGAGAGACCCAGTACTTC
CDR3 protein: CASSFPRQGAGETQYF
J gene: TRBJ2-5
CDR3 length: 16
V gene: TRBV5-6
D gene: TRBD1
clone size: NA

CDR3 DNA: TGTGCCATCAGTGAAGATGGCGGCAACTATGGCTACACCTTC
CDR3 protein: CAISEDGGNYGYTF
J gene: TRBJ1-2
CDR3 length: 14
V gene: TRBV10-3
D gene: NA
clone size: once

CDR3 DNA: TGTGCCAGCAGCTTAGGAGTGGACACCGGGGAGCTGTTTTTT
CDR3 protein: CASSLGVDTGELFF
J gene: TRBJ2-2
CDR3 length: 14
V gene: TRBV5-6
D gene: NA
clone size: NA

CDR3 DNA: TGTGCCAGCAGCGTAGGATCGACAGCATACGAGCAGTACTTC
CDR3 protein: CASSVGSTAYEQYF
J gene: TRBJ2-7
CDR3 length: 14
V gene: TRBV9
D gene: NA
clone size: NA

CDR3 DNA: TGTGCCAGCAGTGTAACTTATAACTATGGCTACACCTTC
CDR3 protein: CASSVTYNYGYTF
J gene: TRBJ1-2
CDR3 length: 13
V gene: TRBV6-2/TRBV6-3
D gene: NA
clone size: once

CDR3 DNA: TGCGCCAGCAGCCATGATAGTAGCGGAGGAGATGGGGCCTACGAGCAGTACTTC
CDR3 protein: CASSHDSSGGDGAYEQYF
J gene: TRBJ2-7
CDR3 length: 18
V gene: TRBV4-1
D gene: NA
clone size: once

CDR3 DNA: TGCGCCAGCAGCTTGGGACAGGCTCCGAGCGGCTACACCTTC
CDR3 protein: CASSLGQAPSGYTF
J gene: TRBJ1-2
CDR3 length: 14
V gene: TRBV5-1
D gene: NA
clone size: NA

CDR3 DNA: TGCAGCGCCACCCCGCGACAGGGCCACCCTAGGGAGCAGTACTTC
CDR3 protein: CSATPRQGHPREQYF
J gene: TRBJ2-7
CDR3 length: 15
V gene: TRBV29-1
D gene: TRBD1
clone size: NA

CDR3 DNA: TGTGCCGGTGCTACAGGGGGCGCAACTAATGAAAAACTGTTTTTT
CDR3 protein: CAGATGGATNEKLFF
J gene: TRBJ1-4
CDR3 length: 15
V gene: TRBV6-5
D gene: TRBD1
clone size: NA

CDR3 DNA: TGCGCCAGCAGCCGTACTAGCGGGCGCACAGATACGCAGTATTTT
CDR3 protein: CASSRTSGRTDTQYF
J gene: TRBJ2-3
CDR3 length: 15
V gene: TRBV5-1
D gene: TRBD2
clone size: few

CDR3 DNA: TGTGCCAGCAGTGACTCGGGAGGGAACGGCTACACCTTC
CDR3 protein: CASSDSGGNGYTF
J gene: TRBJ1-2
CDR3 length: 13
V gene: TRBV6-4
D gene: NA
clone size: NA

CDR3 DNA: TGCGCCAGCAGCCTTAAGCAGGGTAGCACAGATACGCAGTATTTT
CDR3 protein: CASSLKQGSTDTQYF
J gene: TRBJ2-3
CDR3 length: 15
V gene: TRBV4-1
D gene: NA
clone size: NA

CDR3 DNA: TGTGCCAGTAGTAGATACACGCCAAACAGGGTCAGAACTGAAGCTTTCTTT
CDR3 protein: CASSRYTPNRVRTEAFF
J gene: TRBJ1-1
CDR3 length: 17
V gene: TRBV19
D gene: NA
clone size: NA

CDR3 DNA: TGTGCCAGCGGCCAAAAGTGGAATCAGCCCCAGCATTTT
CDR3 protein: CASGQKWNQPQHF
J gene: TRBJ1-5
CDR3 length: 13
V gene: TRBV12-3/TRBV12-4
D gene: NA
clone size: NA

CDR3 DNA: TGTGCCAGCAGGCCATGGGGGGGTGGAGAGACCCAGTACTTC
CDR3 protein: CASRPWGGGETQYF
J gene: TRBJ2-5
CDR3 length: 14
V gene: TRBV6-6
D gene: TRBD2
clone size: NA

CDR3 DNA: TGTGCCAGCAGCTTTCGGACAGGGGAGGTCTACGAGCAGTACTTC
CDR3 protein: CASSFRTGEVYEQYF
J gene: TRBJ2-7
CDR3 length: 15
V gene: TRBV5-4
D gene: TRBD1
clone size: NA

CDR3 DNA: TGTGCCAGCAGTCCGAGCGGGAGGGCCAACACCGGGGAGCTGTTTTTT
CDR3 protein: CASSPSGRANTGELFF
J gene: TRBJ2-2
CDR3 length: 16
V gene: TRBV11-2
D gene: TRBD2
clone size: NA

CDR3 DNA: TGTGCCAGTAGTCCGGGGGGTACCAGCAATCAGCCCCAGCATTTT
CDR3 protein: CASSPGGTSNQPQHF
J gene: TRBJ1-5
CDR3 length: 15
V gene: TRBV19
D gene: NA
clone size: NA

CDR3 DNA: TGCGCCAGCAGCCAAGAACGGGGTCAGCCCCAGCATTTT
CDR3 protein: CASSQERGQPQHF
J gene: TRBJ1-5
CDR3 length: 13
V gene: TRBV4-3
D gene: NA
clone size: few

CDR3 DNA: TGCGCCAGCAGCTTCACTAGAGCCCAAGAGACCCAGTACTTC
CDR3 protein: CASSFTRAQETQYF
J gene: TRBJ2-5
CDR3 length: 14
V gene: TRBV5-1
D gene: NA
clone size: NA

CDR3 DNA: TGTGCCAGCAGTGATTCCGGGACAGGGTTTTACAATGAGCAGTTCTTC
CDR3 protein: CASSDSGTGFYNEQFF
J gene: TRBJ2-1
CDR3 length: 16
V gene: TRBV2
D gene: TRBD1
clone size: NA

CDR3 DNA: TGTGCCAGCAGCCCTAGAACCCCGGGACAGGGAGACTATGGCTACACCTTC
CDR3 protein: CASSPRTPGQGDYGYTF
J gene: TRBJ1-2
CDR3 length: 17
V gene: TRBV7-2
D gene: TRBD1
clone size: NA

CDR3 DNA: TGTGCCAGCAGCTTAGCCCCCAGCACTGAAGCTTTCTTT
CDR3 protein: CASSLAPSTEAFF
J gene: TRBJ1-1
CDR3 length: 13
V gene: TRBV11-2
D gene: NA
clone size: NA

CDR3 DNA: TGTGCCAGCAGCTCCCCGCGGGCAACTAATGAAAAACTGTTTTTT
CDR3 protein: CASSSPRATNEKLFF
J gene: TRBJ1-4
CDR3 length: 15
V gene: TRBV7-9
D gene: NA
clone size: once

CDR3 DNA: TGTGCCAGTAGCCACGGAGGGGGGGGTGAAAAACTGTTTTTT
CDR3 protein: CASSHGGGGEKLFF
J gene: TRBJ1-4
CDR3 length: 14
V gene: TRBV19
D gene: NA
clone size: few

CDR3 DNA: TGTGCCAGCAGCCAAGCTCGACCGGGACTAGCTCCTAATGAGCAGTTCTTC
CDR3 protein: CASSQARPGLAPNEQFF
J gene: TRBJ2-1
CDR3 length: 17
V gene: TRBV3-1/TRBV3-2
D gene: TRBD2
clone size: NA

CDR3 DNA: TGTGCCAGTAGCCCTCTCCCGGGGACTCAAGAGACCCAGTACTTC
CDR3 protein: CASSPLPGTQETQYF
J gene: TRBJ2-5
CDR3 length: 15
V gene: TRBV19
D gene: NA
clone size: NA

CDR3 DNA: TGTGCCAGCAGCTACGGGACAGGGATGGGTCAGCCCCAGCATTTT
CDR3 protein: CASSYGTGMGQPQHF
J gene: TRBJ1-5
CDR3 length: 15
V gene: TRBV5-8
D gene: TRBD1
clone size: many

CDR3 DNA: TGTGCCAGCAGCAAAATAAGACCGGGACAGGGGGTTATTGAAGCTTTCTTT
CDR3 protein: CASSKIRPGQGVIEAFF
J gene: TRBJ1-1
CDR3 length: 17
V gene: TRBV21-1
D gene: NA
clone size: NA

CDR3 DNA: TGTGCCAGCAGCCAAAGTGGGGCGGGAAACACCATATATTTT
CDR3 protein: CASSQSGAGNTIYF
J gene: TRBJ1-3
CDR3 length: 14
V gene: TRBV7-3
D gene: NA
clone size: NA

CDR3 DNA: TGCGCCAGCAGCCCCAGACAGACACGGGGGGACACTGAAGCTTTCTTT
CDR3 protein: CASSPRQTRGDTEAFF
J gene: TRBJ1-1
CDR3 length: 16
V gene: TRBV4-1
D gene: NA
clone size: NA

CDR3 DNA: TGTGCCAGCAGCTTGGCTCCGGGTGATACCTACGAGCAGTACTTC
CDR3 protein: CASSLAPGDTYEQYF
J gene: TRBJ2-7
CDR3 length: 15
V gene: TRBV5-5
D gene: NA
clone size: NA

CDR3 DNA: TGTGCCAGCAAGGGGCAAGCCACAGTCGAGGGGGAGCTGTTTTTT
CDR3 protein: CASKGQATVEGELFF
J gene: TRBJ2-2
CDR3 length: 15
V gene: TRBV2
D gene: NA
clone size: NA

CDR3 DNA: TGTGCCAGCAGCCCGCGGGAGGGGGCGAACGGGGAGCTGTTTTTT
CDR3 protein: CASSPREGANGELFF
J gene: TRBJ2-2
CDR3 length: 15
V gene: TRBV11-3
D gene: TRBD2
clone size: NA

CDR3 DNA: TGTGCCAGCAGTGAAACCCAGGCGGAGACCCAGTACTTC
CDR3 protein: CASSETQAETQYF
J gene: TRBJ2-5
CDR3 length: 13
V gene: TRBV6-1
D gene: NA
clone size: NA

CDR3 DNA: TGTGCCAGCAGCTTAGGGACAGATTATGGCTACACCTTC
CDR3 protein: CASSLGTDYGYTF
J gene: TRBJ1-2
CDR3 length: 13
V gene: TRBV7-2
D gene: NA
clone size: NA

CDR3 DNA: TGTGCCAGCAGCCACGGACTAATAAATGTTCAGCAGTTCTTC
CDR3 protein: CASSHGLINVQQFF
J gene: TRBJ2-1
CDR3 length: 14
V gene: TRBV14
D gene: NA
clone size: NA

CDR3 DNA: TGCAGTGCTAGTGATAGCACGGGGAATAATTCACCCCTCCACTTT
CDR3 protein: CSASDSTGNNSPLHF
J gene: TRBJ1-6
CDR3 length: 15
V gene: TRBV20-1
D gene: NA
clone size: NA

CDR3 DNA: TGTGCCAGCGGCCAGAGGGCCGGGGAGCTGTTTTTT
CDR3 protein: CASGQRAGELFF
J gene: TRBJ2-2
CDR3 length: 12
V gene: TRBV6-5
D gene: NA
clone size: NA

CDR3 DNA: TGTGCCAGCTCACTACCGACAGTCTATGGCTACACCTTC
CDR3 protein: CASSLPTVYGYTF
J gene: TRBJ1-2
CDR3 length: 13
V gene: TRBV18
D gene: NA
clone size: NA

CDR3 DNA: TGTGCCAGCAGTGAGGGGGCGCCGGGACTAGCGGGGTTGGAGCAGTTCTTC
CDR3 protein: CASSEGAPGLAGLEQFF
J gene: TRBJ2-1
CDR3 length: 17
V gene: TRBV2
D gene: TRBD2
clone size: few

CDR3 DNA: TGTGCCAGCAGTCACCCTAGCGGGGGATACAATGAGCAGTTCTTC
CDR3 protein: CASSHPSGGYNEQFF
J gene: TRBJ2-1
CDR3 length: 15
V gene: TRBV6-5
D gene: TRBD2
clone size: NA

CDR3 DNA: TGCAGCGACAGGACAGGGGAGGGAGCTTTCTTT
CDR3 protein: CSDRTGEGAFF
J gene: TRBJ1-1
CDR3 length: 11
V gene: TRBV29-1
D gene: TRBD1
clone size: NA

CDR3 DNA: TGTGCCAGCTCGGACTCATTACTTGAGCAGTTCTTC
CDR3 protein: CASSDSLLEQFF
J gene: TRBJ2-1
CDR3 length: 12
V gene: TRBV18
D gene: NA
clone size: NA

CDR3 DNA: TGTGCCAGCAGCTTGGGGCAGGGACAAGAGACCCAGTACTTC
CDR3 protein: CASSLGQGQETQYF
J gene: TRBJ2-5
CDR3 length: 14
V gene: TRBV13
D gene: NA
clone size: NA

CDR3 DNA: TGTGCCAGCAGTGCGGGACAGCGGGAAAAACTGTTTTTT
CDR3 protein: CASSAGQREKLFF
J gene: TRBJ1-4
CDR3 length: 13
V gene: TRBV9
D gene: TRBD1
clone size: NA

CDR3 DNA: TGTGCCACCGGCCCGGGACAGACGCCCTACGAGCAGTACTTC
CDR3 protein: CATGPGQTPYEQYF
J gene: TRBJ2-7
CDR3 length: 14
V gene: TRBV24-1
D gene: TRBD1
clone size: NA

CDR3 DNA: TGTGCCAGCAGTCCGCGGACAGGGGTTTACAATGAGCAGTTCTTC
CDR3 protein: CASSPRTGVYNEQFF
J gene: TRBJ2-1
CDR3 length: 15
V gene: TRBV2
D gene: TRBD1
clone size: NA

CDR3 DNA: TGTGCCAGCAGCCGACAGAGTCAAACAGGCTACACCTTC
CDR3 protein: CASSRQSQTGYTF
J gene: TRBJ1-2
CDR3 length: 13
V gene: TRBV3-1/TRBV3-2
D gene: NA
clone size: NA

CDR3 DNA: TGTGCCAGCAGTTTTAGCACAAACTATGGCTACACCTTC
CDR3 protein: CASSFSTNYGYTF
J gene: TRBJ1-2
CDR3 length: 13
V gene: TRBV6-5
D gene: NA
clone size: NA

CDR3 DNA: TGTGCCAGCAGCAGTGGACTAGCAACAGATACGCAGTATTTT
CDR3 protein: CASSSGLATDTQYF
J gene: TRBJ2-3
CDR3 length: 14
V gene: TRBV21-1
D gene: NA
clone size: NA

CDR3 DNA: TGTGCCAGCAGCGTTGTTATGGGGAGTAGAGATGAAAAACTGTTTTTT
CDR3 protein: CASSVVMGSRDEKLFF
J gene: TRBJ1-4
CDR3 length: 16
V gene: TRBV7-8
D gene: NA
clone size: NA